This T cell receptor (beta chain) was found in a study of a mutant IDH1 vaccine in newly diagnosed glioma. Study at large: Either 4-6 weeks after radiotherapy alone or alongside temozolomide, vaccination was begun.

On this clone itself: What it binds is unknown.

Some clones are missing from TCRdb's copy, which holds only in-frame ones; the method was immunoSEQ multiplex PCR. The sample has about 64,000 clones, about four fifths seen once. Germline CDR1 and CDR2: MNHEY and SVGAGI. The CDR3 has 15 residues. V lost 2 bases and J lost 1, with 9 bases in between. Indicated time point: week 11, during vaccination. It was 300 ug of mutant IDH1 20-mer peptide that made up each vaccine dose, given with topical imiquimod. The study enrolled donors with new WHO grade 3 or 4 IDH1-mutant, ATRX-lost astrocytomas. The sample was PBMCs, taken from a glioma patient whose treatment included an IDH1 peptide vaccine. The sequence derives from a woman between 45 and 65 years old with glioma. The chain combines TRBV6-5 with TRBJ1-5, with D unclear. In nucleotides, the CDR3 is TGTGCCAGCAGTTACGATGGTAACAGCAATCAGCCCCAGCATTTT. Translating gives CASSYDGNSNQPQHF.